The following is a TCR beta chain sequence with its context. From germline, CDR1 is SGHVS and CDR2 FNYEAQ. CDR3 size: 15 residues. Trimming at V came to 4 bases and at J to 3 bases, leaving 3 bases not matched to a gene. These data are taken from a study of blood T cell repertoires in COVID-19. Overall study context: Acute-phase and convalescent COVID-19 samples originated in the United States, Italy and Spain. From T cells, B-cell-depleted T cells, or PBMCs came the material, which was cDNA or gDNA.

TCRdb's copy holds only in-frame clones and misses some; the assay was immunoSEQ multiplex PCR. Of about 130,000 clones listed, roughly three quarters are singletons. The rearrangement joins TRBV7-6 to TRBJ1-3; 10 bases line up with TRBD1. This TCR was recovered from a woman between 65 and 79 years old with acute or convalescent COVID-19. The sample taken for sequencing was peripheral blood. Written as DNA, the CDR3 is TGTGCCAGCAGCTCCGGGACAGGGGTTGGAAACACCATATATTTT. Amino acid sequence: CASSSGTGVGNTIYF.